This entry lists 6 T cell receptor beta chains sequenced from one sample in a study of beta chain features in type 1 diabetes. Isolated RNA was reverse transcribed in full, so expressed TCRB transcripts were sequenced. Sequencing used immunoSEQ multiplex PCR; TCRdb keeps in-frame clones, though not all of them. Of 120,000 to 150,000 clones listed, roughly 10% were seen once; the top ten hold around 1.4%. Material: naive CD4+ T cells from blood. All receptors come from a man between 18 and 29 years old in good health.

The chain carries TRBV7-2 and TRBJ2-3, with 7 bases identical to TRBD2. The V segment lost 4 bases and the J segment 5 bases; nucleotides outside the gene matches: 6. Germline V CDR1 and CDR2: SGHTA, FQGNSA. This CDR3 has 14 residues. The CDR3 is CASSSRTRGDTQYF. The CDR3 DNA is TGTGCCAGCAGCTCCCGGACTAGGGGAGATACGCAGTATTTT. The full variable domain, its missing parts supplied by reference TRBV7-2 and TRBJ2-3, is GAGVSQSPSNKVTEKGKDVELRCDPISGHTALYWYRQSLGQGLEFLIYFQGNSAPDKSGLPSDRFSAERTGGSVSTLTIQRTQQEDSAVYLCASSSRTRGDTQYFGPGTRLTVL.

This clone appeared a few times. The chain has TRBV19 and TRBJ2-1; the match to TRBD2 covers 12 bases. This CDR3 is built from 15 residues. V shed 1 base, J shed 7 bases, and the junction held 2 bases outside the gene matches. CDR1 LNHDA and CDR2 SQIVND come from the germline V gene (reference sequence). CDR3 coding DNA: TGTGCCAGTAGTATAGGTACTAGCGGGGGGAATGAGCAGTTCTTC. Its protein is CASSIGTSGGNEQFF.

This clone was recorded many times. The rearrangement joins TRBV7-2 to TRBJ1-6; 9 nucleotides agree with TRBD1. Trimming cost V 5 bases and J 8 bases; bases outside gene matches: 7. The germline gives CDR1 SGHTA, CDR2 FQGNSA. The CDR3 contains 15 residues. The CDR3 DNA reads TGTGCCAGCAGCATATCTACAGGGGGCTATTCACCCCTCCACTTT. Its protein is CASSISTGGYSPLHF. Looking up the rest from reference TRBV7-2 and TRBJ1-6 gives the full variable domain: GAGVSQSPSNKVTEKGKDVELRCDPISGHTALYWYRQSLGQGLEFLIYFQGNSAPDKSGLPSDRFSAERTGGSVSTLTIQRTQQEDSAVYLCASSISTGGYSPLHFGNGTRLTVT.

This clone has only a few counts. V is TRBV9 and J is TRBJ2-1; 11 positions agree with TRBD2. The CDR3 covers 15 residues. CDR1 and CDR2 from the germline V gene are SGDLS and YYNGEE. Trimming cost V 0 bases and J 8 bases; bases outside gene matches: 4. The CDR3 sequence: CASSVVAGGKDEQFF. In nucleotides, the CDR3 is TGTGCCAGCAGCGTAGTAGCGGGGGGGAAGGATGAGCAGTTCTTC. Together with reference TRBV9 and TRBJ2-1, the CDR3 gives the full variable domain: DSGVTQTPKHLITATGQRVTLRCSPRSGDLSVYWYQQSLDQGLQFLIQYYNGEERAKGNILERFSAQQFPDLHSELNLSSLELGDSALYFCASSVVAGGKDEQFFGPGTRLTVL.

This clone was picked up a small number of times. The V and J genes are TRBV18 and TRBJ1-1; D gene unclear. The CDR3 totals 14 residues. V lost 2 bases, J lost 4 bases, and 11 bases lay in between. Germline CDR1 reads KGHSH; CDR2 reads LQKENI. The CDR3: CASSPVPSGTEAFF. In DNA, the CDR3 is TGTGCCAGCTCACCAGTGCCGTCGGGCACTGAAGCTTTCTTT.

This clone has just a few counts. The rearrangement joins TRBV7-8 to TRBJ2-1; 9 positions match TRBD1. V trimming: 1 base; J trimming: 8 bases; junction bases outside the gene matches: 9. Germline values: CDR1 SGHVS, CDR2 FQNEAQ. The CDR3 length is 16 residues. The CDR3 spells CASSLVPGQGAYEQFF. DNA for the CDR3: TGTGCCAGCAGCTTAGTACCGGGACAGGGAGCCTATGAGCAGTTCTTC.